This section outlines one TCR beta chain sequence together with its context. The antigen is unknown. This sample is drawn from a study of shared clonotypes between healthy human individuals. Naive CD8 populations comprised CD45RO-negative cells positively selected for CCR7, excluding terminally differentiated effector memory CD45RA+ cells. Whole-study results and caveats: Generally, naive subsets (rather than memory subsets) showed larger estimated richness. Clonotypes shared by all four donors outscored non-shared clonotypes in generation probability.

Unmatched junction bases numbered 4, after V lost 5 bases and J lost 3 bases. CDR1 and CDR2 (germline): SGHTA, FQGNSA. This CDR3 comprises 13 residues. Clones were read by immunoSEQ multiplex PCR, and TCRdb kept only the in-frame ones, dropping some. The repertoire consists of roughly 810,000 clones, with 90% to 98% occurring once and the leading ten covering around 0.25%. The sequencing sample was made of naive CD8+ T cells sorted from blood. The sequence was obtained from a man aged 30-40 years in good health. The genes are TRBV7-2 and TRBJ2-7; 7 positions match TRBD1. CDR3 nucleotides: TGTGCCAGCAGCATTACAGGGGACTACGAGCAGTACTTC. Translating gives CASSITGDYEQYF.